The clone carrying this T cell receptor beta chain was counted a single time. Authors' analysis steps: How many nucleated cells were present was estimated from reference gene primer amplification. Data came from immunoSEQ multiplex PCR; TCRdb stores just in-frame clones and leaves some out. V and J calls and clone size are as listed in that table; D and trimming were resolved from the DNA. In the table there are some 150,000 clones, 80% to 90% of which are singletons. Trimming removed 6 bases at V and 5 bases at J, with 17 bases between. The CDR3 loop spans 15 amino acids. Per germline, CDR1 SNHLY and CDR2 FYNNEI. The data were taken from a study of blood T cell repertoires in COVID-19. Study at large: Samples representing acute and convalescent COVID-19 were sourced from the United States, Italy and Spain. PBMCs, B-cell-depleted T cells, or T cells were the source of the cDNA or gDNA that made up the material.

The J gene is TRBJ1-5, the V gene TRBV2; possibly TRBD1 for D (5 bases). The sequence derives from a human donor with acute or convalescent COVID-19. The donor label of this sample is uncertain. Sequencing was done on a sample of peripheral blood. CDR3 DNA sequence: TGTGCCAGCAGATCAGGGAGGCCTGGTCATCAGCCCCAGCATTTT. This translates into CASRSGRPGHQPQHF.